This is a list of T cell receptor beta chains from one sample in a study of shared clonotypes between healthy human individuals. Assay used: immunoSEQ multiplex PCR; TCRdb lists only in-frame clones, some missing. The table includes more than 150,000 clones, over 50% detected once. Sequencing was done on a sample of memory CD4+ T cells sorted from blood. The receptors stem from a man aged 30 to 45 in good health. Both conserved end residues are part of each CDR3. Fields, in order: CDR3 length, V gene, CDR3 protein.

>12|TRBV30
CAWKQANTEAFF
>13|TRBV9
CASSEDSHRPQHF
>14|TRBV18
CASSPLDGSYEQYF
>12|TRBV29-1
CSVRGQVGEQYF
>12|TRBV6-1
CASTDRVYGYTF
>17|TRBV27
CASSPTLKIGGYNEQFF
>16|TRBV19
CASSILGQPNTGELFF
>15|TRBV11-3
CASSPSGTDYNEQFF
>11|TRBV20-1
CSAPYTYEQYF
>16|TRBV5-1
CASSLVGGMIRYEQYF
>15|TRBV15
CATSRDMTANTEAFF
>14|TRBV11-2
CASSFGGSYNEQFF
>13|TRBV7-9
CASSLDLTTEQFF
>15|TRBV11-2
CASSLGGSQGYGYTF
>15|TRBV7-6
CASSPRDSSSYEQYF
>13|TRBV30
CAWSQRYQGEAFF
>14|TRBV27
CASSLGIGNQPQHF
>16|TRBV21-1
CASSKSRAGGPETQYF
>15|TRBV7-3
CASSPRPVGVNEQFF
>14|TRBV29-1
CSVEDVRNTGELFF
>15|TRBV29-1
CSVETRENGHYEQYF
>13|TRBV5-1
CASSTDGVYGYTF
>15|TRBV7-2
CASSLALYRVTEAFF
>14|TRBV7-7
CASSLTAGAYEQYF
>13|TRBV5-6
CASSLGVLGEQFF
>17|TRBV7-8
CASSLARGKSRSYEQYF
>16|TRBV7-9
CASSSTDGRNTGELFF
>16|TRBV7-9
CASSLGSDVRGNIQYF
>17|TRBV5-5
CASSSTPGLAGQETQYF
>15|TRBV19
CASSNDRGPKNIQYF
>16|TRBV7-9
CASSQPQPDSGNTIYF
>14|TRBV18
CASSPGLAAYEQYF
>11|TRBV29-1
CSAGFVHEQYF
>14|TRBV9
CASSVADGGYGYTF
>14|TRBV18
CASSPNRLEETQYF
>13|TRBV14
CAIIPGGAYEQYF
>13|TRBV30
CAGAISLNNEQFF
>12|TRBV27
CASRLAQGKEHF
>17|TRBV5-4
CASSLVGAGSQGDTQYF
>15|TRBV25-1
CASNGVNSGANVLTF
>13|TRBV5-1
CASSLNGQETQYF
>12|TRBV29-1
CSVARDGQPQHF
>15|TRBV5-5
CASSHRGSDTGELFF
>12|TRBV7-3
CASSSGGNEQFF
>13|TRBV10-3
CAIRDRVEKTQYF